This section outlines one TCR beta chain sequence together with its context. This clone was counted a few times. Which antigen it targets is not known. The input lacks base qualities; no much larger clone sits a single base away. CDR1 and CDR2, per the germline V gene (reference sequence), are MNHNY and SVGAGI. V was cut back by 11 bases and J by 1 base, leaving a gap of 16 bases between them. From its cysteine to its phenylalanine, the CDR3 spans 14 amino acids. Of the read, only the CDR3 DNA is kept; its 42 bases are in frame from base 1. The sample originates from a study of graft-versus-host responses after intestinal transplantation (dated by TCRdb to the early 2020s). Context from the whole study: The transplants that recipients got were multivisceral, liver-intestinal, or isolated intestinal. A peak of at least 4% donor T cells among recipient peripheral blood mononuclear cells was the definition used for donor T cell macrochimerism. The cohort enrolled some 25 intestinal transplant recipients including one retransplant, and a few patients lacking pretransplant specimens were excluded. Alloreactive clones were identified by sequencing pre-transplant mixed lymphocyte reaction products and comparing them with unstimulated pre-transplant donor and recipient T cells. Anti-thymocyte globulin induction was given to all recipients, followed by maintenance tacrolimus and steroids for approximately 3 years. Graft-versus-host and host-versus-graft alloreactive T cell clones were tracked in the graft, circulation and bone marrow after intestinal transplantation using bulk TCR-beta CDR3 sequencing. Instead of going to the commercial service, samples from a few later patients were sequenced in-house on an Illumina MiSeq and processed with MiXCR.

What the study reported, not specific to this receptor: GvH clones were detected in recipient bone marrow, and some appeared earlier in ileal mucosa or blood, consistent with an intestinal mucosal origin. In patients with donor T cell macrochimerism, the allografts had high GvH to HvG T cell clonal ratios. Conclusions were limited by the relatively low number and heterogeneity of intestinal transplant patients. Early after transplant, peak levels of circulating GvH clones were associated with declines in HvG clones.

Blood samples were collected up to 4 times in the first month after transplant and then at least monthly when available. The library was generated by the immunoSEQ multiplex PCR assay. For most patients, genomic DNA was subjected to high-throughput TCR-beta CDR3 sequencing by Adaptive Biotechnologies. Per the authors' processing: Adaptive's ImmunoSEQ software was the source of the TCR sequencing data for 15 to 20 patients, while a few other patients were processed with MiXCR and VDJtools. CDR3 nucleotide sequences shared between donor and recipient were removed because the origin of such sequences could not be assigned. To count as alloreactive, a clone needed at least 2-fold expansion over unstimulated cells and a minimum CFSE-low frequency of 0.002% (template counts) or 0.001% (read counts). A clone was considered mappable if detected in the sequenced pre-transplant spleen, lymph node, or MLR CFSE-low populations of the donor or recipient. Cumulative frequency of alloreactive clones was calculated as a percentage of all sequences weighted by copy number. TCRdb retrieved this table from immuneACCESS and kept in-frame rearrangements only. Not all clones are present; in checked studies, unresolved V genes account for under half, and no reason is known for the remainder. That table gives V, J and clone size, and the DNA gave D and trimming. Here the sample has about 25,000 clones; roughly 88% occur a single time. 0.96% of the sample belongs to the ten largest clones.

The chain couples TRBV6-6 to TRBJ2-3; a confident D gene designation cannot be given. Material: PBMCs, obtained 450 to 490 days after intestinal transplant. The source of this sequence is a human patient who received an intestinal transplant, so some T cells may come from the graft donor. The base sequence is TGTGCCGCAAAAGTCTCCCCCGGCACAGATACGCAGTATTTT. Protein translation: CAAKVSPGTDTQYF.